Below are 30 T cell receptor beta chains sequenced from a single sample in a study of response to subunit inactivated influenza vaccine. MiXCR was run by TCRdb on the RT-PCR reads, yielding one entry per CDR3 protein. The sample consists of over 150,000 distinct CDR3 sequences, about 10% of them appearing once. Sequencing was performed on CD8+ T cells sorted from PBMCs, taken around 25 months after vaccination. The source of these receptors is a man between 50 and 75 years old who received an inactivated influenza vaccine.

This clonotype was picked up a small number of times. The chain employs TRBV6-4 and TRBJ1-1; D unresolved. Germline CDR1 MRHNA, CDR2 SNTAGT. Trimming removed 4 bases from V and 7 bases from J, with 10 bases in between. The CDR3 has 12 residues. The CDR3 DNA is TGTGCCAGCAGTGCCGGACTCCTTGAAGCTTTCTTT. Its translation is CASSAGLLEAFF.

This clonotype was found a few times. J is TRBJ1-4 and V is TRBV12-3 or TRBV12-4; 7 nucleotides match TRBD1. With 4 bases clipped from V and 3 bases from J, the junction kept 5 bases outside the gene matches. The CDR3 length is 15 residues. The CDR3 DNA sequence: TGTGCCAGCAGTTCCGGGGACAGTCCTAATGAAAAACTGTTTTTT. It translates to CASSSGDSPNEKLFF.

V and J are TRBV4-1 and TRBJ1-2; possible D gene TRBD1, 5 bases. CDR1 is MGHRA, CDR2 YSYEKL, per germline. The CDR3 is 16 residues long. V was pared by 1 base and J by 4 bases, with 16 bases between. The CDR3 bases are TGCGCCAGCAGCCAAGCGTGGGGGACGCTGGTCTATGGCTACACCTTC. Translated: CASSQAWGTLVYGYTF.

The CDR3 loop is CASSEGAAPSDTQYF. In DNA form, the CDR3 reads TGTGCCAGCAGTGAGGGAGCGGCCCCTTCAGATACGCAGTATTTT. V gene TRBV2 combines with J gene TRBJ2-3, with a tentative D call TRBD2 (5 bases). This CDR3 region has 15 residues. The germline gives CDR1 SNHLY, CDR2 FYNNEI. The V and J ends lost 3 bases and 4 bases respectively, with 14 bases between them. The full variable domain, its missing parts supplied by reference TRBV2 and TRBJ2-3, is EPEVTQTPSHQVTQMGQEVILRCVPISNHLYFYWYRQILGQKVEFLVSFYNNEISEKSEIFDDQFSVERPDGSNFTLKIRSTKLEDSAMYFCASSEGAAPSDTQYFGPGTRLTVL.

The rearrangement uses TRBV2 and TRBJ2-3; TRBD2 matches at 7 bases. This CDR3 is 16 amino acids long. J gave up 2 bases and V 4 bases, and 9 bases lay outside the gene matches. Germline assignment: CDR1 SNHLY and CDR2 FYNNEI. CDR3 DNA: TGTGCCAGCAGTGCCGTGAGCGGGGCCTACACAGATACGCAGTATTTT. It encodes CASSAVSGAYTDTQYF.

This clonotype has a handful of counts. The rearrangement joins TRBV28 to TRBJ2-3; D ambiguous. Germline V gene sequence: CDR1 MDHEN, CDR2 SYDVKM. The CDR3 consists of 15 residues. Trimming left V 4 bases short and J 3 bases short, with 14 bases between. The CDR3 reads CASSSGTHRTDTQYF. The CDR3 bases are TGTGCCAGCAGTTCCGGAACGCACCGGACAGATACGCAGTATTTT.

V gene TRBV7-3 combines with J gene TRBJ2-1, with TRBD2 matching 9 bases. The ends lost 3 bases at V and 7 bases at J; junction bases unmatched: 7. Germline CDR1 and CDR2: SGHTA and FQGTGA. This CDR3 has 15 residues. In DNA, the CDR3 is TGTGCCAGCAGCTTTGGCGGGAGGGCCGTAAATGAGCAGTTCTTC. Translation: CASSFGGRAVNEQFF. Full variable domain (rest looked up from reference TRBV7-3 and TRBJ2-1): GAGVSQTPSNKVTEKGKYVELRCDPISGHTALYWYRQSLGQGPEFLIYFQGTGAADDSGLPNDRFFAVRPEGSVSTLKIQRTERGDSAVYLCASSFGGRAVNEQFFGPGTRLTVL.

V gene TRBV27 combines with J gene TRBJ2-7; perhaps D is TRBD1 or TRBD2 (6 bases each). The CDR3 length is 14 residues. Trimming shortened V by 5 bases and J by 4 bases, and 15 bases separated the two germline ends. Germline CDR1 MNHEY, CDR2 SMNVEV (reference sequence). The DNA for the CDR3 is TGTGCCAGCAGTACCGGAGGGGGTGAGTACGAGCAGTACTTC. Protein sequence: CASSTGGGEYEQYF.

This clonotype was picked up a small number of times. The V and J genes are TRBV11-3 and TRBJ2-3; 9 bases fit TRBD2. V dropped 1 base and J dropped 5; count of bases not matched to a gene: 7. The germline V gene encodes CDR1 SGHNT and CDR2 YENEEA. CDR3 length: 16 residues. CDR3 loop: CASSLAGGRAGDTQYF. The CDR3 DNA sequence: TGTGCCAGCAGCTTAGCAGGCGGGAGGGCCGGAGATACGCAGTATTTT.

This clonotype was seen only a few times. The V gene is TRBV28, the J gene TRBJ2-7; 9 bases line up with TRBD2. Trimming at V came to 8 bases and at J to 2 bases, leaving 7 bases not matched to a gene. CDR3 length: 14 amino acids. In germline, CDR1 is MDHEN, CDR2 SYDVKM. The CDR3 coding sequence is TGTGCCAGCCTCCCGATAGCGGGGGCCTACGAGCAGTACTTC. Its protein is CASLPIAGAYEQYF.

This sequence joins TRBV7-6 and TRBJ2-2, with D possibly matching TRBD1 (5 bases). The CDR3 has 15 amino acids. Germline V gene sequence: CDR1 SGHVS, CDR2 FNYEAQ. V was trimmed by 5 bases and J by 2 bases, leaving 12 bases between them. The CDR3 loop is CASSLLTGNTGELFF. CDR3 coding DNA: TGTGCCAGCAGCCTACTAACAGGAAACACCGGGGAGCTGTTTTTT.

In its sample, this clonotype was seen a few times. J is TRBJ2-2 and V is TRBV7-9, with 8 nucleotides matching TRBD2. CDR1 is SEHNR, CDR2 FQNEAQ, per germline (reference sequence). Germline trimming cut 4 bases from V and 5 bases from J; bases unmatched to any gene: 9. CDR3 length: 16 amino acids. Written as DNA, the CDR3 is TGTGCCAGCAGCTCGCCCGGGACTAGAGTTACCGGGGAGCTGTTTTTT. Encoded protein: CASSSPGTRVTGELFF.

The V and J genes are TRBV25-1 and TRBJ2-1; D gene uncertain. Looked up from germline, CDR1 is MGHDK and CDR2 is SYGVNS. CDR3 length: 17 residues. Trimming pared 1 base from V and 1 base from J, leaving 14 bases between. The CDR3 protein is CASSESTILGSYNEQFF. Here the CDR3 DNA reads TGTGCCAGCAGTGAATCCACAATTCTTGGATCCTACAATGAGCAGTTCTTC.

In this sample, this clonotype turned up a few times. This chain connects TRBV9 to TRBJ2-3; D is unresolved. Germline V gene data show CDR1 as SGDLS and CDR2 as YYNGEE. V lost 0 bases, J lost 2 bases, and 10 bases lay in between. This CDR3 region has 15 residues. CDR3 bases: TGTGCCAGCAGCGTAGAGTGGGGATTCACAGATACGCAGTATTTT. Amino acids: CASSVEWGFTDTQYF.

This clonotype was counted a few times. The V call is TRBV5-1, the J call TRBJ2-7; maybe TRBD1 (6 bases). Per the germline V gene, CDR1 is SGHRS and CDR2 is YFSETQ. The CDR3 length is 16 residues. V lost 6 bases and J 2 bases, leaving 21 bases between the germline ends. CDR3 region: CASTFTLGTPTYEQYF. CDR3 nucleotide sequence: TGCGCCAGCACCTTTACCCTCGGGACACCTACCTACGAGCAGTACTTC.

This clonotype is medium-sized. Here the CDR3 reads CASAPPTGGRRYGYTF. The DNA for the CDR3 is TGTGCCAGCGCTCCTCCTACAGGGGGCAGACGCTATGGCTACACCTTC. The rearrangement links TRBV28 to TRBJ1-2, with 9 bases lining up with TRBD1. The CDR3 spans 16 residues. The V segment lost 8 bases and the J segment 4 bases; nucleotides outside the gene matches: 14. In germline, CDR1 is MDHEN, CDR2 SYDVKM.

Ten or more counts support this clonotype. This sequence joins TRBV10-3 and TRBJ1-5; no definite D call. The CDR3 contains 13 residues. Germline V lookup: CDR1 ENHRY, CDR2 SYGVKD. The V end lost 2 bases, the J end lost 1 base, and 3 bases lay between the germline ends. CDR3 in amino acids: CAISEESNQPQHF. The DNA of the CDR3 is TGTGCCATCAGTGAGGAAAGCAATCAGCCCCAGCATTTT.

The rearrangement uses TRBV9 and TRBJ1-2, with no clear D. The CDR3 loop spans 17 amino acids. The V gene's germline CDR1 is SGDLS and CDR2 YYNGEE. The V end was cut by 0 bases, the J end by 0 bases, with 15 bases between. The CDR3 DNA reads TGTGCCAGCAGCGTAGACCTTGGAGGATCCCCTAACTATGGCTACACCTTC. Its translation is CASSVDLGGSPNYGYTF.

J is TRBJ2-1 and V is TRBV29-1, with D possibly TRBD2 on 5 matching bases. This CDR3 is built from 14 residues. Germline CDR1 reads SQVTM; CDR2 reads ANQGSEA. The V end lost 7 bases, the J end lost 0 bases, and 13 bases lay between the germline ends. The CDR3 sequence: CSADPRDSYNEQFF. The CDR3 DNA is TGCAGCGCCGATCCCCGGGACTCCTACAATGAGCAGTTCTTC.

Concerning this clonotype: One base away lies a much larger clone, so this may be a sequencing read error. The gene calls are TRBV5-6 and TRBJ2-1; no clear D. V was shortened by 3 bases and J by 10 bases, with 14 bases between the two germline ends. The CDR3 is 13 residues long. CDR1 is SGHDT and CDR2 is YYEEEE in the germline V gene. CDR3 amino acids: CASSSKDWIEQFF. CDR3 coding DNA: TGTGCCAGCAGCTCTAAAGACTGGATCGAGCAGTTCTTC.

The V call is TRBV29-1, the J call TRBJ2-1; 10 positions match TRBD2. V was pared by 7 bases and J by 3 bases, with 3 bases of the junction left unmatched. CDR1 is SQVTM, CDR2 ANQGSEA, per germline. CDR3 length: 13 residues. The CDR3: CSAGTSDYNEQFF. In nucleotides, the CDR3 is TGCAGCGCTGGGACTAGCGACTACAATGAGCAGTTCTTC.

At least ten counts were recorded for this clonotype. The chain couples TRBV7-6 to TRBJ1-4; a possible D gene is TRBD1 (6 bases). The CDR3 extends over 15 amino acids. V lost 2 bases and J 8 bases, leaving 15 bases between the germline ends. Germline lookup yields CDR1 SGHVS and CDR2 FNYEAQ. The CDR3 bases are TGTGCCAGCAGCTTAACCCAGGGGCTGGGGGAAAAACTGTTTTTT. Its translation: CASSLTQGLGEKLFF.

For this clonotype: Since a much larger clone is just one base distant, this may be a read error. The J gene is TRBJ2-1, the V gene TRBV4-2; perhaps TRBD1 as D (6 bases). Germline lookup yields CDR1 LGHNA and CDR2 YNFKEQ. The CDR3 loop spans 15 amino acids. The CDR3 DNA sequence: TGTTCCAGCAGCACAACAGGGTCTCACTACAATGAGCAGTTCTTC. Its translation is CSSSTTGSHYNEQFF.

V is TRBV14 and J is TRBJ2-4; 7 positions agree with TRBD1. The junction had 5 bases not matched to a gene; V was cut back by 1 base and J by 8 bases. The CDR3 is 14 amino acids. Germline V gene data show CDR1 as SGHDN and CDR2 as FVKESK. The CDR3 nucleotides are TGTGCCAGCAGCCAAGGACAGGGTCTACACATTCAGTACTTC. Residues: CASSQGQGLHIQYF.

This clonotype turned up a few times. The J gene is TRBJ2-3, the V gene TRBV12-3 or TRBV12-4; TRBD2 might be the D (7 bases). The ends were cut back, 4 bases at V and 5 bases at J, with 16 bases in the middle. The CDR3 sequence is 15 residues long. The CDR3 is CASSSPGGLLDTQYF. CDR3 nucleotides: TGTGCCAGCAGTTCCCCCGGGGGGCTCTTAGATACGCAGTATTTT.

This sequence joins TRBV4-1 and TRBJ2-7, with 9 bases identical to TRBD1. CDR1 and CDR2 from the germline V gene are MGHRA and YSYEKL. There are 16 residues in the CDR3. V was clipped by 3 bases and J by 3 bases; unmatched bases: 9. This chain's CDR3 is CASSHRQGGLFYEQYF. The DNA of the CDR3 is TGCGCCAGCAGCCATCGACAGGGGGGACTGTTCTACGAGCAGTACTTC.

The V and J genes are TRBV12-3 or TRBV12-4 and TRBJ2-7; D unresolved. V dropped 1 base and J dropped 1 base, with 8 bases sitting between them. There are 14 residues in the CDR3. The CDR3 loop reads CASSLGAGSYEQYF. The CDR3 DNA is TGTGCCAGCAGTTTAGGGGCAGGTTCCTACGAGCAGTACTTC.

This clonotype occurred many times. This CDR3 reads CASSLQGGLVETQYF. The CDR3 nucleotides are TGCGCCAGCAGCTTGCAGGGGGGCCTTGTCGAGACCCAGTACTTC. The chain employs TRBV5-1 and TRBJ2-5; a possible D gene is TRBD1 (7 bases). The CDR3 is made up of 15 amino acids. Germline CDR1 reads SGHRS; CDR2 reads YFSETQ. V was shortened by 1 base and J by 5 bases, with 15 bases between the two germline ends. The complete variable domain, with remaining parts taken from reference TRBV5-1 and TRBJ2-5, reads KAGVTQTPRYLIKTRGQQVTLSCSPISGHRSVSWYQQTPGQGLQFLFEYFSETQRNKGNFPGRFSGRQFSNSRSEMNVSTLELGDSALYLCASSLQGGLVETQYFGPGTRLLVL.

The J gene is TRBJ2-1, the V gene TRBV7-9, with TRBD2 as a possible D gene (5 bases). The germline V and J ends were trimmed by 4 bases and 0 bases, with 13 bases remaining between them. CDR1 is SEHNR and CDR2 is FQNEAQ in the germline V gene (reference sequence). The CDR3 spans 16 residues. The CDR3 loop is CASSSGLGSSYNEQFF. The CDR3 DNA is TGTGCCAGCAGCTCCGGTTTGGGGAGCTCCTACAATGAGCAGTTCTTC.

This rearrangement joins TRBV9 to TRBJ2-1, with D perhaps TRBD1 (6 bases). The CDR3 runs to 15 residues. CDR1 is SGDLS, CDR2 YYNGEE, per germline. Trimming pared 3 bases from V and 3 bases from J, leaving 13 bases between. This chain's CDR3 is CASSAELGGYNEQFF. DNA of the CDR3: TGTGCCAGCAGCGCCGAACTAGGGGGCTACAATGAGCAGTTCTTC.